The 14 T cell receptor beta chains listed next were all sequenced from one sample in a study of T cell clones after liver transplantation. Sequencing was performed with immunoSEQ multiplex PCR; in TCRdb, only in-frame clones are kept and a portion is missing. The repertoire holds 65,000 to 80,000 clones, approximately 80% seen once, with 0.45% to 0.65% in the top ten. This sample comprised CD4+ T cells from blood, obtained before liver transplant. The receptors come from a human donor who received a liver transplant.

This chain uses TRBV5-1 with TRBJ2-7; TRBD2 matches 10 bases. The CDR3 runs to 15 residues. Germline CDR1 and CDR2: SGHRS and YFSETQ. The V gene end was trimmed by 3 bases and the J gene end by 3 bases; junction bases not matched to a gene: 6. CDR3 protein: CASSWPSGSIYEQYF. The CDR3 DNA reads TGCGCCAGCAGCTGGCCTAGCGGGAGTATCTACGAGCAGTACTTC.

The gene calls are TRBV10-3 and TRBJ2-7; a weak D match, TRBD2 (6 bases). The V end lost 6 bases, the J end lost 2 bases, and 17 bases lay between the germline ends. Germline V gene sequence: CDR1 ENHRY, CDR2 SYGVKD. CDR3 length: 15 amino acids. The CDR3 coding sequence is TGTGCCATCAGCAGGGAACGGGAGCCCCCCTACGAGCAGTACTTC. Amino acids: CAISREREPPYEQYF.

The chain couples TRBV5-4 to TRBJ2-1, with D tentatively TRBD2 (6 bases). The germline V gene encodes CDR1 SGHNT and CDR2 YYREEE (reference sequence). The CDR3 contains 13 residues. Trimming shortened V by 4 bases and J by 8 bases, and 13 bases separated the two germline ends. The CDR3 protein is CASSPGLGDEQFF. CDR3 nucleotide sequence: TGTGCCAGCAGCCCGGGACTCGGCGATGAGCAGTTCTTC.

CDR3 nucleotide sequence: TGTGCCAGCAGTGCAAGGGAGCAGTACTTC. It yields the protein CASSAREQYF. The genes are TRBV6-1 and TRBJ2-7; D ambiguous. This CDR3 comprises 10 residues. Per the germline V gene, CDR1 is MNHNS and CDR2 is SASEGT. With 4 bases removed from V and 7 bases from J, the gap between germline ends came to 5 bases.

The chain combines TRBV10-3 with TRBJ2-5, with a tentative D call TRBD1 (5 bases). The germline V gene encodes CDR1 ENHRY and CDR2 SYGVKD. V gave up 3 bases and J gave up 4 bases, with 6 bases separating them. This CDR3 region has 12 residues. The CDR3 spells CAISDRAETQYF. The CDR3 DNA is TGTGCCATCAGTGACAGGGCAGAGACCCAGTACTTC.

The chain employs TRBV6-5 and TRBJ2-1; tentatively, D is TRBD2 (7 bases). This CDR3 is built from 15 residues. CDR1 is MNHEY, CDR2 SVGAGI, per germline. Trimming shortened V by 9 bases and J by 1 base, and 16 bases separated the two germline ends. The DNA of the CDR3 is TGTGCCAGTTCGAAGGGGGGGCCTTCCTACAATGAGCAGTTCTTC. Protein: CASSKGGPSYNEQFF.

V usage is TRBV18 and J usage is TRBJ1-5, with 7 bases matching TRBD1. The CDR3 spans 13 residues. Germline values: CDR1 KGHSH, CDR2 LQKENI. With 4 bases clipped from V and 7 bases from J, the junction kept 4 bases outside the gene matches. Here the CDR3 reads CASSLDRDQPQHF. Written as DNA, the CDR3 is TGTGCCAGCTCACTTGACAGGGACCAGCCCCAGCATTTT.

The chain joins TRBV5-4 to TRBJ2-2; 12 bases are a match to TRBD2. V lost 0 bases, J lost 0 bases, and 3 bases stayed unmatched. Germline V gene lookup returns CDR1 SGHNT and CDR2 YYREEE (reference sequence). CDR3 length: 18 residues. CDR3 bases: TGTGCCAGCAGCTTGGATGGACTAGCGGGACCGAACACCGGGGAGCTGTTTTTT. It codes for CASSLDGLAGPNTGELFF. The whole variable domain, remainder taken from reference TRBV5-4 and TRBJ2-2, is ETGVTQSPTHLIKTRGQQVTLRCSSQSGHNTVSWYQQALGQGPQFIFQYYREEENGRGNFPPRFSGLQFPNYSSELNVNALELDDSALYLCASSLDGLAGPNTGELFFGEGSRLTVL.

DNA of the CDR3: TGTGCCAGCACCCGGGAGGGCCTCGACACCGGGGAGCTGTTTTTT. Its protein product is CASTREGLDTGELFF. The chain joins TRBV2 to TRBJ2-2; 8 nucleotides match TRBD2. The V gene's germline CDR1 is SNHLY and CDR2 FYNNEI. Germline trimming cut 7 bases from V and 3 bases from J; bases unmatched to any gene: 7. This CDR3 region has 15 residues.

This chain links TRBV6-5 with TRBJ2-1, with 7 nucleotides matching TRBD2. The germline V gene encodes CDR1 MNHEY and CDR2 SVGAGI. The CDR3 has 16 residues. With 4 bases clipped from V and 0 bases from J, the junction kept 6 bases outside the gene matches. As DNA, the CDR3 is TGTGCCAGCAGTTCACCTTTAGCGGGCTCCTACAATGAGCAGTTCTTC. Translation: CASSSPLAGSYNEQFF.

The chain recombines TRBV28 with TRBJ2-5, with 7 bases fitting TRBD2. Germline values: CDR1 MDHEN, CDR2 SYDVKM. V trimming: 3 bases; J trimming: 1 base; junction bases outside the gene matches: 5. This CDR3 comprises 15 residues. The CDR3 coding sequence is TGTGCCAGCAGTTTTTCTAGCGGAGGCCAAGAGACCCAGTACTTC. It specifies CASSFSSGGQETQYF.

The table lists this clone with a count of one. The chain couples TRBV11-2 to TRBJ2-5; 12 bases are shared with TRBD2. The CDR3 is 15 residues long. V trimming: 5 bases; J trimming: 5 bases; junction bases outside the gene matches: 6. The germline CDR1 and CDR2 sequences are SGHAT and FQNNGV. The CDR3 loop reads CASSLLAGGMETQYF. The CDR3 nucleotides are TGTGCCAGCAGCCTACTAGCGGGAGGAATGGAGACCCAGTACTTC.

The rearrangement joins TRBV2 to TRBJ2-5; 7 positions match TRBD1. The germline CDR1 and CDR2 sequences are SNHLY and FYNNEI. The CDR3 is 13 amino acids. V lost 6 bases to trimming and J lost 3 bases; unmatched junction nucleotides: 4. Here the CDR3 reads CASRGTGEETQYF. The CDR3 DNA is TGTGCCAGCAGAGGAACAGGGGAAGAGACCCAGTACTTC.

The chain joins TRBV2 to TRBJ2-1; 9 bases line up with TRBD2. CDR3 length: 13 residues. The germline gives CDR1 SNHLY, CDR2 FYNNEI. Germline trimming cut 11 bases from V and 7 bases from J; bases unmatched to any gene: 9. The CDR3 here is CAVSSGSSNEQFF. The CDR3 coding sequence is TGTGCCGTAAGTAGCGGGAGTTCAAATGAGCAGTTCTTC.